This note documents a single TCR beta chain sequence. Antigen unknown. These data belong to a study of T cell repertoires in cytomegalovirus infection. Study-wide background: Recently described HLA-C-restricted plus well-studied HLA-B-restricted CMV epitopes were used. From public TCR beta signatures came an indication of both CMV infection and matching HLA type. Study-level points and caveats: Dominating the ex vivo response were HLA-C-restricted CMV-specific TCR beta clonotypes. Identification of carriers of CMV plus the relevant HLA was performed using cumulative public TCR beta family frequency.

One entry per CDR3 protein, called by TCRdb with MiXCR from the reads. The sample yields fewer than 950,000 distinct CDR3 sequences, approximately 30% seen once. The germline CDR1 and CDR2 sequences are MNHEY and SVGAGI. V lost 2 bases to trimming and J lost 5 bases, with 18 bases between them. This CDR3 region has 16 residues. The sample was cultured CD8+ T cells from PBMCs, taken from culture after CMV antigen stimulation. The V and J genes are TRBV6-5 and TRBJ2-5; D may match TRBD1 or TRBD2 (6 bases each). The receptor comes from a human donor in good health (CMV status not recorded). Some clones in this sample may be carry-over from other donors' samples. The CDR3, as DNA: TGTGCCAGCAGTTACGCCCCGGGGGCGCTCAGGGAGACCCAGTACTTC. Translating gives CASSYAPGALRETQYF.